The 9 T cell receptor beta chains reported below all come from one sample, sequenced in a study of blood T cell repertoires in COVID-19. Assay used: immunoSEQ multiplex PCR; TCRdb lists only in-frame clones, some missing. This sample has over 200,000 clones, with about 89% found just once. Material: peripheral blood. These receptors all come from a man aged 40-55 years who had recovered from COVID-19.

The chain combines TRBV30 with TRBJ2-7; possible D gene TRBD1, 6 bases. The CDR3 length is 14 residues. Trimming left V 5 bases short and J 2 bases short, with 16 bases between. Germline V lookup: CDR1 GTSNPN, CDR2 SVGIG (reference sequence). CDR3 sequence reads: CAWQTGSLAYEQYF. DNA for the CDR3: TGTGCCTGGCAGACAGGCTCTCTCGCCTACGAGCAGTACTTC.

V and J are TRBV7-9 and TRBJ2-7, with 9 bases lining up with TRBD1. After removal of 4 bases from V and 2 bases from J, the junction contained 3 bases not matched to a gene. Germline V lookup: CDR1 SEHNR, CDR2 FQNEAQ (reference sequence). The CDR3 covers 14 residues. In nucleotides, the CDR3 is TGTGCCAGCAGCTCGGGACAGGGAACCTACGAGCAGTACTTC. Translating gives CASSSGQGTYEQYF.

V and J are TRBV7-9 and TRBJ2-7; TRBD1 matches at 11 bases. Germline CDR1 is SEHNR and CDR2 is FQNEAQ (reference sequence). Losses at the gene ends were 3 bases for V and 5 bases for J; bases not matched to a gene: 3. This CDR3 region has 14 residues. In nucleotides, the CDR3 is TGTGCCAGCAGCTTGGACAGGGGGCAAGACGAGCAGTACTTC. It codes for CASSLDRGQDEQYF.

The chain carries TRBV29-1 and TRBJ1-5; D uncertain. Germline V gene sequence: CDR1 SQVTM, CDR2 ANQGSEA. V was trimmed by 6 bases and J by 7 bases, leaving 13 bases between them. This CDR3 is 12 amino acids long. The CDR3, as DNA: TGCAGCGTGGGTGGGAGTGGCCAGCCCCAGCATTTT. The encoded protein is CSVGGSGQPQHF.

This clone was seen more than once but under ten times. This chain joins TRBV7-2 and TRBJ1-4; possibly TRBD1 for D (6 bases). V was shortened by 5 bases and J by 4 bases, with 11 bases between the two germline ends. Germline V gene sequence: CDR1 SGHTA, CDR2 FQGNSA. This CDR3 comprises 14 residues. This CDR3 is CASSLRGYNEKLFF. The DNA of the CDR3 is TGTGCCAGCAGCCTCAGGGGATATAATGAAAAACTGTTTTTT.

This chain uses TRBV7-3 with TRBJ2-7, with D maybe TRBD1 (6 bases). This CDR3 has 15 residues. CDR1 is SGHTA, CDR2 FQGTGA, per germline. Trimming stripped 5 bases from V and 2 bases from J, with 16 bases between. The CDR3 coding sequence is TGTGCCAGCAGCCTACAGGGCTGGGGGACCTACGAGCAGTACTTC. It encodes CASSLQGWGTYEQYF.

This clone was counted only a few times. The rearrangement joins TRBV28 to TRBJ1-2, with 10 nucleotides matching TRBD1. Germline-derived CDR1 and CDR2 are MDHEN and SYDVKM. The V and J ends lost 4 bases and 8 bases, in that order; junction bases with no gene match: 10. The CDR3 is made up of 15 amino acids. DNA for the CDR3: TGTGCCAGCAGTTCACCCGGACAGGGGGAAAGGGGCTACACCTTC. Translating it yields CASSSPGQGERGYTF.

The chain is built from TRBV7-3 and TRBJ2-1; 14 bases match TRBD2. Trimming cost V 5 bases and J 7 bases; bases outside gene matches: 7. The CDR3 runs 16 residues. Germline CDR1 reads SGHTA; CDR2 reads FQGTGA. The DNA for the CDR3 is TGTGCCAGCAGCAGGACTAGCGGGAGGCAGTTGAATGAGCAGTTCTTC. Its translation is CASSRTSGRQLNEQFF.

This clone has a single count. V is TRBV6-5 and J is TRBJ2-7; 10 bases are a match to TRBD2. The V gene's germline CDR1 is MNHEY and CDR2 SVGAGI. CDR3 length equals 15 residues. V lost 6 bases, J lost 3 bases, and 8 bases stayed unmatched. In nucleotides, the CDR3 is TGTGCCAGCAGGCCAACTAGCGGGACCCTCTACGAGCAGTACTTC. This encodes CASRPTSGTLYEQYF.